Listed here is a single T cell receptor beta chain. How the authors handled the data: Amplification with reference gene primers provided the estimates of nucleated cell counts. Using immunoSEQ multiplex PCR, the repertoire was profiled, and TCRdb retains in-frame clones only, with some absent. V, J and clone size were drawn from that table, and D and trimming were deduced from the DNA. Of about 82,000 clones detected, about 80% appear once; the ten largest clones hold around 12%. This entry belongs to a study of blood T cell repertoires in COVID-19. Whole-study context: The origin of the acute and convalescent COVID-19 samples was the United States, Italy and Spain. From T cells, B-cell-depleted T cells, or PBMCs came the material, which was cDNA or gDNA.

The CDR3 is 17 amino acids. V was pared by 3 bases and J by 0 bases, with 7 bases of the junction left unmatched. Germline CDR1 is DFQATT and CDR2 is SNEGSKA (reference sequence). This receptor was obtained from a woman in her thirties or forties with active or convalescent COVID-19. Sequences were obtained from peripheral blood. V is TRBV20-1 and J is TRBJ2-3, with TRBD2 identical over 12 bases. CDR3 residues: CSASDFLAGGSTDTQYF. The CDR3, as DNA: TGCAGTGCTAGTGATTTCCTAGCGGGGGGGAGCACAGATACGCAGTATTTT.